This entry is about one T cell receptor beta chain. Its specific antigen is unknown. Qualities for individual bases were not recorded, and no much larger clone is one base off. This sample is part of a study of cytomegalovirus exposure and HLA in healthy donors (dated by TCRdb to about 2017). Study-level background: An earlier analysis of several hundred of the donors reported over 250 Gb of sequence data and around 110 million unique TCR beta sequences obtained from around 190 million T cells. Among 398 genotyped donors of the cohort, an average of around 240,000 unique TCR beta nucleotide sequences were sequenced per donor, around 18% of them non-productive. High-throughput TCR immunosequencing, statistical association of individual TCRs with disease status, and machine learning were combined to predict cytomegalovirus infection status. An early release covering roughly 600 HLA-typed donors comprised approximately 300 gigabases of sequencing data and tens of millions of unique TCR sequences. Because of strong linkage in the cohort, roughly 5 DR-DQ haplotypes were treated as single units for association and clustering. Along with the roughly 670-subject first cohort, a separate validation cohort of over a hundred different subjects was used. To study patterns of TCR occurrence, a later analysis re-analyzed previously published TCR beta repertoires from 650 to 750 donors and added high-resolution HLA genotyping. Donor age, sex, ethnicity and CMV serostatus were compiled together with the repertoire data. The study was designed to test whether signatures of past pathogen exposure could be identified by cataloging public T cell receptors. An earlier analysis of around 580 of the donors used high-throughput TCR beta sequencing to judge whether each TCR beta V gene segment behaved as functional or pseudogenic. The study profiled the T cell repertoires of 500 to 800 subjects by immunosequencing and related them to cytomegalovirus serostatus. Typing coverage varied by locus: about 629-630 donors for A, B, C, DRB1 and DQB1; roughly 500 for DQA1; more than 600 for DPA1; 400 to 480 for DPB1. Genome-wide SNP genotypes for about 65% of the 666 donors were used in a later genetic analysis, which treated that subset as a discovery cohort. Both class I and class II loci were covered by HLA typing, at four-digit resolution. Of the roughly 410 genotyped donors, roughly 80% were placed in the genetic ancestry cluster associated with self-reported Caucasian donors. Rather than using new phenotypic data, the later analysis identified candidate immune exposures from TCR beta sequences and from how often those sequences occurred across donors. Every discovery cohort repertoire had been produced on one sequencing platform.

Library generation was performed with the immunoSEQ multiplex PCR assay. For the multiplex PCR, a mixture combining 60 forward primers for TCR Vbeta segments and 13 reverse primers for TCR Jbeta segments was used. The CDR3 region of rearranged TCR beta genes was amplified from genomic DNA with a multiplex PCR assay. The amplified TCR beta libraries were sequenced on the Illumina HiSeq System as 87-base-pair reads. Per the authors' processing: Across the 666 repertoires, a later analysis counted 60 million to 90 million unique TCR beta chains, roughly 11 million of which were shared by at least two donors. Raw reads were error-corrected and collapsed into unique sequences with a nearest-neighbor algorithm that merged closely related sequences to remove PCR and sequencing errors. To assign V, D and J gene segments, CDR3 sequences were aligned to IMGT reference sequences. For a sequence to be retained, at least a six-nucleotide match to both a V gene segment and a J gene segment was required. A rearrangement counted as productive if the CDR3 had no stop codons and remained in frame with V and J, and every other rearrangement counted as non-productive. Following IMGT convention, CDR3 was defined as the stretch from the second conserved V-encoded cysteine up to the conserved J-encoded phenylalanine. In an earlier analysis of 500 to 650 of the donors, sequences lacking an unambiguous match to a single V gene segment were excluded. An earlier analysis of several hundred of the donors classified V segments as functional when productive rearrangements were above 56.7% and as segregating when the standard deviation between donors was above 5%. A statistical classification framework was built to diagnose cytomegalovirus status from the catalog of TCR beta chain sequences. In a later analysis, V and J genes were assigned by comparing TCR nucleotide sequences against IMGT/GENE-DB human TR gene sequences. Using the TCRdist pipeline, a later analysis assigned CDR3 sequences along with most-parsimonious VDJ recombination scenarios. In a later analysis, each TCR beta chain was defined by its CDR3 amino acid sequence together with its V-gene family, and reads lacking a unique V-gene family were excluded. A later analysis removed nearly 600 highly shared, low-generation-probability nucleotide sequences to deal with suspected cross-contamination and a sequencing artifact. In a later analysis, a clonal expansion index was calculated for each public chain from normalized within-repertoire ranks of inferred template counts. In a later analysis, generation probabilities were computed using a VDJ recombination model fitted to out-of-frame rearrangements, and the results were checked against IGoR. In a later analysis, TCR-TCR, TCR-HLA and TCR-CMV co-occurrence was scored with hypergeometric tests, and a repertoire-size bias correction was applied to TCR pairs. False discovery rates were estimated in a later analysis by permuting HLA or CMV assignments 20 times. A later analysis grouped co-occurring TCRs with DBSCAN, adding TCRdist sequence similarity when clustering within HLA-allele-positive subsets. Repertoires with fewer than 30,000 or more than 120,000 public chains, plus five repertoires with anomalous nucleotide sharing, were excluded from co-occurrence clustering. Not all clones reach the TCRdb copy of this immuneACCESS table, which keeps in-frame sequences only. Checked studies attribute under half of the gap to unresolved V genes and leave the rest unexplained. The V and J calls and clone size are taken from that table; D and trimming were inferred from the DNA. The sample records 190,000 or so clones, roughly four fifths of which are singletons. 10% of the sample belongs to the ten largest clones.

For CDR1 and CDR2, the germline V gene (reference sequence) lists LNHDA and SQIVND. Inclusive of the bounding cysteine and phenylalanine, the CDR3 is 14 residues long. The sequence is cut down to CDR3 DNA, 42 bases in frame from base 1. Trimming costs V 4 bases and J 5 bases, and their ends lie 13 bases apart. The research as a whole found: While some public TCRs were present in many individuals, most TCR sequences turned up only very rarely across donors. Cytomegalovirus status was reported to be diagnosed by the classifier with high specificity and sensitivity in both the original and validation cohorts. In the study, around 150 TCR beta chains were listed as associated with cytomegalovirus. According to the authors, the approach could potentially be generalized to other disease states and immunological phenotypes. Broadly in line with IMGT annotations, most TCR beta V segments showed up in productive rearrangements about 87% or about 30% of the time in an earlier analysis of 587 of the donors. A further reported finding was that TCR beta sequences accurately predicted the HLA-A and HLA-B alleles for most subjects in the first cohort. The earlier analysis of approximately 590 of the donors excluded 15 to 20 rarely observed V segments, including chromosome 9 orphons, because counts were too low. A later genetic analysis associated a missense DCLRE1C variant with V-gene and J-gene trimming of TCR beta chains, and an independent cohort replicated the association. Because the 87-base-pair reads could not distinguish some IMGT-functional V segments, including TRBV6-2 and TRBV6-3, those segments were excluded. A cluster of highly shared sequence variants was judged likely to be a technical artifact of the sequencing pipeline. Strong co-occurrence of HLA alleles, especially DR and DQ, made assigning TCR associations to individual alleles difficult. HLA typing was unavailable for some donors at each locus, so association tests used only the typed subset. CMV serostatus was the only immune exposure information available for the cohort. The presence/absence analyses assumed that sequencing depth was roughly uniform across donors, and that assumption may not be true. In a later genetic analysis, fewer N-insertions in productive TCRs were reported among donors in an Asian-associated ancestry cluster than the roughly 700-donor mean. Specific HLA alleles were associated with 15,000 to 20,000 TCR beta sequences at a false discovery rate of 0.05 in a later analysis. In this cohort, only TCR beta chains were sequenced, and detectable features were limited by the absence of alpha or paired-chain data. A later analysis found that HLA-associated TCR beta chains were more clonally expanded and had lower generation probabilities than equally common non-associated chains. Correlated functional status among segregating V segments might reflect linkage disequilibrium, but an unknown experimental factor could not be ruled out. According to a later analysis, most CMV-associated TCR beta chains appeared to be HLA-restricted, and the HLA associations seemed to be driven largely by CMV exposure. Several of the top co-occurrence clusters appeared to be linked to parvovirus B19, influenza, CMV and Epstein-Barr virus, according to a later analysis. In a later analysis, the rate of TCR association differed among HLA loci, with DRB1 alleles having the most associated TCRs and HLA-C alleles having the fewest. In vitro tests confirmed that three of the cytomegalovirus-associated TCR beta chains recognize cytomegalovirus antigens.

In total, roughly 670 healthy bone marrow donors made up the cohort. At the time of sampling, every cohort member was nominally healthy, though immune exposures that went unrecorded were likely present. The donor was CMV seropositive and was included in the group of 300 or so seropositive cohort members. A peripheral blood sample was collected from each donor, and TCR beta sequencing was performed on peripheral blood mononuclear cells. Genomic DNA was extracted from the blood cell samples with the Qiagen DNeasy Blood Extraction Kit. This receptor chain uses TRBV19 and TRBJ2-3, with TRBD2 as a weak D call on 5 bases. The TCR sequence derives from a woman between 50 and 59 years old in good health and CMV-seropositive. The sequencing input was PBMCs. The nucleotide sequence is TGTGCCAGTAGTAAGACACTAGTTCTAGATACGCAGTATTTT. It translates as CASSKTLVLDTQYF.